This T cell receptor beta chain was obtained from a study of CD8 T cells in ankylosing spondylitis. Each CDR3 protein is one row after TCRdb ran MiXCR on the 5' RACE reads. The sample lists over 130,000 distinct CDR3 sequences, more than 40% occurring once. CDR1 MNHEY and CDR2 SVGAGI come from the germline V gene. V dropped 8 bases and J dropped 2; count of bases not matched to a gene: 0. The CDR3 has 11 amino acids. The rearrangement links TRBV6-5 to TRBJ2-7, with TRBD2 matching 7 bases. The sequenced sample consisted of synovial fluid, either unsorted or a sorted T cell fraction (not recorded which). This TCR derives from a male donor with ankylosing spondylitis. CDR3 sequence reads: CASRGAYEQYF. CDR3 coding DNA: TGTGCCAGCCGGGGGGCCTACGAGCAGTACTTC.